This T cell receptor (beta chain) comes out of a study of blood T cells in healthy people across ages. Then a second PCR, running roughly 7 to 11 cycles, was carried out with a sample-barcoded 5' primer and a J-beta primer mix. TCRdb used MiXCR to reprocess the 5' RACE reads, holding one entry per CDR3 protein. The table records 780,000 or so distinct CDR3 sequences, 56% of them present only once. Ranging in age from about 6 to 90, the donors were healthy Caucasian individuals from Russia. Comment on this clonotype: Its antigen remains unidentified.

The CDR3 is 16 residues long. The V and J ends lost 2 bases and 6 bases respectively, with 21 bases between them. Germline V gives CDR1 DFQATT, CDR2 SNEGSKA (reference sequence). Findings of the study overall: Comparison with aged donors showed that long-lived donors had more naive CD4+ cells and higher diversity. Estimates of total diversity, which came from one million sequenced T cells, were considered to be underestimates.

The TCR was taken from a man aged 40-55 years in good health. The chain uses TRBV20-1 and TRBJ2-3; maybe TRBD2 (6 bases). Material for sequencing was blood. CDR3 sequence: CSARLLTGTFRDTQYF. The CDR3 DNA reads TGCAGTGCTAGACTACTTACCGGGACTTTCAGGGATACGCAGTATTTT.